The clone carrying this TCR beta chain showed up just a few times. CDR1 is SQVTM, CDR2 ANQGSEA, per germline. There are 16 residues in the CDR3. V lost 4 bases, J lost 6 bases, and 22 bases lay in between. This sample is part of a study of T-cell reconstitution after alpha-beta-depleted transplantation in children. A TCRbeta library incorporating unique molecular identifiers was prepared. TCRdb analysed the PCR reads with MiXCR anew, one entry per CDR3 protein. Of a few hundred thousand distinct CDR3 sequences listed, roughly 13% are singletons. The gene calls are TRBV29-1 and TRBJ2-1, with D possibly TRBD2 on 5 matching bases. The TCR sequence derives from a male patient younger than 18 who had a stem cell transplant for acute myeloid leukemia, so the T cells may come from the graft donor. The sequencing here drew on PBMCs, mostly from graft donor cells, taken 360 days after TCRalphabeta/CD19-depleted stem cell transplant. DNA for the CDR3: TGCAGCGTTGGCTTTCGGGGTACTCAAACCTCCAATGAGCAGTTCTTC. Residues: CSVGFRGTQTSNEQFF.